A single sample gave rise to the 2 T cell receptor beta chains below, sequenced in a study of cytomegalovirus exposure and HLA in healthy donors. Researchers ran the PCR with 60 Vbeta and 13 Jbeta primers. Profiling relied on immunoSEQ multiplex PCR, and the TCRdb table lists in-frame clones only, not all of them. The sample shows more than 85,000 clones, 79% of them seen only once. Sequencing was done on a sample of PBMCs. The receptors were sampled from a man aged 30 to 39 in good health and CMV-seropositive.

The chain joins TRBV4-3 to TRBJ2-1; D is perhaps TRBD2 (5 bases). Trimming pared 3 bases from V and 1 base from J, leaving 13 bases between. The germline V gene has CDR1 LGHNA and CDR2 YSLEER. There are 16 residues in the CDR3. The CDR3 bases are TGCGCCAGCAGCCAGACTCAGCGGTCTTCCTACAATGAGCAGTTCTTC. Residues: CASSQTQRSSYNEQFF.

V and J are TRBV5-6 and TRBJ2-7; D perhaps matches TRBD1 (5 bases). Germline V gene data show CDR1 as SGHDT and CDR2 as YYEEEE. This CDR3 region has 12 residues. V lost 3 bases to trimming and J lost 5 bases, with 9 bases between them. This CDR3 reads CASSWGIDEQYF. The CDR3 coding sequence is TGTGCCAGCAGCTGGGGCATAGACGAGCAGTACTTC.